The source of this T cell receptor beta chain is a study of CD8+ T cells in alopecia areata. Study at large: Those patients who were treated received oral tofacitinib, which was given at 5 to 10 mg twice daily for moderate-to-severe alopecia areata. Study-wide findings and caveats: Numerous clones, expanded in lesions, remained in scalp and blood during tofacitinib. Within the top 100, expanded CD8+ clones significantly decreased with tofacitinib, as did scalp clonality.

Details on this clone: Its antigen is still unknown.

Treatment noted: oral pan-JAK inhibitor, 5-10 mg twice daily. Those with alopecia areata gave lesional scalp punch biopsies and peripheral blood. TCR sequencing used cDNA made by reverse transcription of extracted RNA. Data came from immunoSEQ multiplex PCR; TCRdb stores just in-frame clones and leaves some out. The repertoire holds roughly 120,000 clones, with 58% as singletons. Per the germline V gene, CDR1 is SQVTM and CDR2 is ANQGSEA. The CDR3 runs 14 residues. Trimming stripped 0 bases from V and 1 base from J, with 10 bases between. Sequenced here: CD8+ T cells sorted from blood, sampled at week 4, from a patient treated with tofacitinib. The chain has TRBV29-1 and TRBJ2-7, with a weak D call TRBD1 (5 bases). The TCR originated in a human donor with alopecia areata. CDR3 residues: CSVEDEGDSYEQYF. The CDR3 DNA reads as TGCAGCGTTGAAGATGAAGGGGATTCCTACGAGCAGTACTTC.